This T cell receptor beta chain came from a study of cytomegalovirus exposure and HLA in healthy donors. Study details: The 90 to 150 validation repertoires used a platform that matched the one used for the 600 to 750 first-cohort repertoires, as a later analysis reported. Study-wide results and caveats: TCR sequences were mostly rare, though some public TCRs occurred in many donors.

On this clone: As yet, its antigen is unknown.

The table came from immunoSEQ multiplex PCR; TCRdb's copy has only in-frame clones and leaves some out. Counted here are about 49,000 clones, 90% to 95% occurring once; the ten biggest clones make up roughly 8%. V shed 1 base and J 5 bases; nucleotides not matched to a gene: 9. Per germline, CDR1 SGDLS and CDR2 YYNGEE. The CDR3 spans 16 residues. The clonotype comes from a woman aged 18-35 years in good health and CMV-seropositive. The specimen was PBMCs. The gene calls are TRBV9 and TRBJ2-5; 9 bases fit TRBD2. The CDR3 here is CASSVIAGDGGETQYF. The DNA of the CDR3 is TGTGCCAGCAGCGTAATAGCGGGAGACGGGGGGGAGACCCAGTACTTC.